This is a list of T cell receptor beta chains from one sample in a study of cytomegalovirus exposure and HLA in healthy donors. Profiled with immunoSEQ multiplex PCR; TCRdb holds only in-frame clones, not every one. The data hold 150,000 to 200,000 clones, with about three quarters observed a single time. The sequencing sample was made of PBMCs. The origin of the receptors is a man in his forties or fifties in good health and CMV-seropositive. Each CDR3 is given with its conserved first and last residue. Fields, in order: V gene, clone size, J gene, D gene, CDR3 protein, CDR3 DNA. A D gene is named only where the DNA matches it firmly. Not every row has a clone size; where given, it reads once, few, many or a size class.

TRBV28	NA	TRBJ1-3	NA	CASSYGGTSGNTIYF	TGTGCCAGCAGTTACGGGGGAACCTCTGGAAACACCATATATTTT
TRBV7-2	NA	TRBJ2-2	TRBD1	CASSPGTGYTGELFF	TGTGCCAGCAGCCCAGGGACAGGGTACACCGGGGAGCTGTTTTTT
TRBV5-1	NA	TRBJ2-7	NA	CASSPDRVGYEQYF	TGCGCCAGCAGCCCCGACCGGGTCGGGTACGAGCAGTACTTC
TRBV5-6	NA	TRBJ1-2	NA	CASSLAGFYGYTF	TGTGCCAGCAGCTTGGCGGGTTTCTATGGCTACACCTTC
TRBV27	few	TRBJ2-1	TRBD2	CASRGETGLSYNEQFF	TGTGCCAGCAGGGGGGAGACGGGACTATCCTACAATGAGCAGTTCTTC
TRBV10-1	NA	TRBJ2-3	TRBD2	CASSESAGKSTDTQYF	TGCGCCAGCAGTGAGTCAGCGGGGAAAAGCACAGATACGCAGTATTTT
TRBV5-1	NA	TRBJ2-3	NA	CASSPGVGAGTDTQYF	TGCGCCAGCAGCCCGGGCGTCGGGGCGGGGACAGATACGCAGTATTTT
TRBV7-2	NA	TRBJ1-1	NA	CASSLIPNTEAFF	TGTGCCAGCAGCCTAATACCGAACACTGAAGCTTTCTTT
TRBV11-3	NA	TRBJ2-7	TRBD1	CASSQSGTGSYEQYF	TGTGCCAGCAGCCAATCCGGGACAGGATCCTACGAGCAGTACTTC
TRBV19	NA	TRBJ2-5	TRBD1	CASSVQGALETETQYF	TGTGCCAGTAGTGTACAGGGGGCCCTTGAAACGGAGACCCAGTACTTC
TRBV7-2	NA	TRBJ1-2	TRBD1	CASSFEQGGGYTF	TGTGCCAGCAGCTTCGAACAGGGGGGCGGCTACACCTTC
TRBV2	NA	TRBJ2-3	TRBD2	CASSGGLAATDTQYF	TGTGCCAGCAGTGGTGGACTAGCGGCCACAGATACGCAGTATTTT
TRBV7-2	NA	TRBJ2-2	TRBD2	CASSLARAGGPDGELFF	TGTGCCAGCAGCTTAGCCCGGGCGGGGGGGCCTGACGGGGAGCTGTTTTTT
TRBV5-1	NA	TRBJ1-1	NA	CASTRGEGLGTEAFF	TGCGCCAGCACCCGCGGTGAGGGTCTGGGCACTGAAGCTTTCTTT
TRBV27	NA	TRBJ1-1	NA	CASSPTGIDAFF	TGTGCCAGCAGTCCGACCGGGATCGACGCTTTCTTT
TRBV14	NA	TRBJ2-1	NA	CASSQVGGLWDEQFF	TGTGCCAGCAGCCAAGTCGGCGGGCTGTGGGATGAGCAGTTCTTC
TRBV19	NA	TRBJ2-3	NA	CASKLPGSDTQYF	TGTGCCAGTAAGTTACCGGGGTCAGATACGCAGTATTTT
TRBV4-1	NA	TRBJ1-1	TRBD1	CASSPVGTGLNTEAFF	TGCGCCAGCAGCCCGGTGGGGACAGGGCTGAACACTGAAGCTTTCTTT
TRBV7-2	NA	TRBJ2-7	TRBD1	CASSLGTGYEQYF	TGTGCCAGCAGCTTAGGGACAGGCTACGAGCAGTACTTC
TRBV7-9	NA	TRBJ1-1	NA	CASSPGTRNTEAFF	TGTGCCAGCAGCCCCGGGACACGGAACACTGAAGCTTTCTTT
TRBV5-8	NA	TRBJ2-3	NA	CASRVPTSTDTQYF	TGTGCCAGCAGAGTCCCCACTAGCACAGATACGCAGTATTTT
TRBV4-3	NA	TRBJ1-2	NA	CASSQTQGYDGYTF	TGCGCCAGCAGCCAAACCCAGGGATATGATGGCTACACCTTC